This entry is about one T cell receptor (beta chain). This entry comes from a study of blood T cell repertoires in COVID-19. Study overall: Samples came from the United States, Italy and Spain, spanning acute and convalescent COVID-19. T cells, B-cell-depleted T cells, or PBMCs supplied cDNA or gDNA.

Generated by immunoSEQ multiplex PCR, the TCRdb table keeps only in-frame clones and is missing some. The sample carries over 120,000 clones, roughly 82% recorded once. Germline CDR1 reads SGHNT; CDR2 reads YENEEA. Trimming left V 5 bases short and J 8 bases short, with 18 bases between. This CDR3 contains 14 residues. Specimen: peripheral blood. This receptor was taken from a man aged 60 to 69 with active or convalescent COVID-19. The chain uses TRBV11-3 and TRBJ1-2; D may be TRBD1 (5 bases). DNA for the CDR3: TGTGCCAGCAGCGCACCAGTTCGGCAGGGCGGCTACACCTTC. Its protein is CASSAPVRQGGYTF. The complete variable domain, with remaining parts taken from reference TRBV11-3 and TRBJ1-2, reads EAGVVQSPRYKIIEKKQPVAFWCNPISGHNTLYWYLQNLGQGPELLIRYENEEAVDDSQLPKDRFSAERLKGVDSTLKIQPAELGDSAVYLCASSAPVRQGGYTFGSGTRLTVV.